This T cell receptor beta chain was observed in a study of cytomegalovirus exposure and HLA in healthy donors. On the study more broadly: From donors who were HLA-typed, an early data release held 65 million to 85 million unique TCRs. Study findings and constraints: A later analysis showed HLA-associated TCR beta chains outstripping equally common others in clonal expansion. TCR beta sequences reportedly predicted most subjects' HLA-A and HLA-B alleles accurately.

Comment on this clone: Its antigen is still unknown.

The study ran its PCR with 60 Vbeta and 13 Jbeta primers. In the source study's methods: Counted up in a later analysis, unique TCR beta chains came to about 80 million, with around 10 million shared. Sequenced by immunoSEQ multiplex PCR; TCRdb stores in-frame clones only, minus some. Clone size and the V and J calls come from that table; the DNA yielded D and trimming. The repertoire holds over 70,000 clones, with under 85% as singletons. Germline values: CDR1 SGDLS, CDR2 YYNGEE. Trimming pared 0 bases from V and 8 bases from J, leaving 14 bases between. The CDR3 has 14 amino acids. Sequencing input: PBMCs. The receptor was derived from a male donor in good health and CMV-seronegative. J is TRBJ1-2 and V is TRBV9, with a weak D call TRBD1 (6 bases). In nucleotides, the CDR3 is TGTGCCAGCAGCGTAGGGGACACTCCGGGGGGCTACACCTTC. This gives the protein CASSVGDTPGGYTF. The full variable domain, with the rest looked up from reference TRBV9 and TRBJ1-2, is DSGVTQTPKHLITATGQRVTLRCSPRSGDLSVYWYQQSLDQGLQFLIQYYNGEERAKGNILERFSAQQFPDLHSELNLSSLELGDSALYFCASSVGDTPGGYTFGSGTRLTVV.